The present T cell receptor beta chain was sequenced within a study of beta chain features in type 1 diabetes. General study findings and limits: Within each of all four CD4+ subsets, Type 1 diabetes patients had TCRB CDR3s that were moderately but significantly shorter.

This clone was seen only a few times. Antigen unknown. V lost 7 bases to trimming and J lost 3 bases; unmatched junction nucleotides: 4. The CDR3 has 13 amino acids. Germline V gives CDR1 SNHLY, CDR2 FYNNEI. The isolated RNA, all of it, was reverse transcribed, so expressed TCRB transcripts were what got sequenced. Sequencing was performed with immunoSEQ multiplex PCR; in TCRdb, only in-frame clones are kept and a portion is missing. The sample records around 150,000 clones, 10% being singletons. Sequenced: central memory CD4+ T cells from blood. V gene TRBV2 combines with J gene TRBJ1-1; 8 positions agree with TRBD1. This TCR was sampled from a man aged 25 to 40 with type 1 diabetes. CDR3 nucleotide sequence: TGTGCCAGCAAACAGGGGGAAGACACTGAAGCTTTCTTT. It translates to CASKQGEDTEAFF. The full variable domain, with the rest looked up from reference TRBV2 and TRBJ1-1, is EPEVTQTPSHQVTQMGQEVILRCVPISNHLYFYWYRQILGQKVEFLVSFYNNEISEKSEIFDDQFSVERPDGSNFTLKIRSTKLEDSAMYFCASKQGEDTEAFFGQGTRLTVV.